Presented here are 18 T cell receptor beta chains from one specimen sequenced in a study of blood T cell repertoires in COVID-19. Profiled with immunoSEQ multiplex PCR; TCRdb holds only in-frame clones, not every one. Among around 310,000 clones, around 90% were seen once, and the ten largest hold roughly 7%. Specimen: peripheral blood. These receptors were taken from a woman aged 25-40 years with COVID-19, enrolled during active disease.

CDR3 sequence (DNA): TGTGCCATCAGTTCCCCTTCGACAGGGAAACAAGAGACCCAGTACTTC. Its translation is CAISSPSTGKQETQYF. The chain combines TRBV10-3 with TRBJ2-5, with 7 bases matching TRBD1. Germline V gene sequence: CDR1 ENHRY, CDR2 SYGVKD. The ends lost 5 bases at V and 2 bases at J; junction bases unmatched: 11. This CDR3 comprises 16 residues.

V usage is TRBV7-9 and J usage is TRBJ2-7; tentatively, D is TRBD2 (6 bases). The V and J ends lost 6 bases and 5 bases respectively, with 14 bases between them. The CDR3 runs to 13 residues. The germline gives CDR1 SEHNR, CDR2 FQNEAQ (reference sequence). The CDR3 nucleotides are TGTGCCAGCAGACCAGCAGGAGGGGACGAGCAGTACTTC. Translation: CASRPAGGDEQYF.

The chain employs TRBV10-3 and TRBJ2-7; 8 bases are shared with TRBD2. Germline-derived CDR1 and CDR2 are ENHRY and SYGVKD. The ends lost 10 bases at V and 2 bases at J; junction bases unmatched: 16. This CDR3 contains 16 residues. This CDR3 reads CASSKAGVGAAYEQYF. The CDR3 DNA is TGTGCCAGCTCGAAAGCGGGAGTTGGGGCGGCCTACGAGCAGTACTTC.

This clone has a handful of counts. This chain connects TRBV2 to TRBJ2-7; weak D call: TRBD2 (6 bases). Germline CDR1 SNHLY, CDR2 FYNNEI. Trimming cost V 4 bases and J 6 bases, with 19 bases left between them. CDR3 length: 15 amino acids. CDR3 sequence (DNA): TGTGCCAGCAGTGGGGACTCCCTTAGGGCGAGCGAGCAGTACTTC. It yields the protein CASSGDSLRASEQYF.

A few counts support this clone. CDR3 sequence reads: CAWKRQGHNEKLFF. As DNA, the CDR3 is TGTGCCTGGAAGAGACAGGGGCACAATGAAAAACTGTTTTTT. This sequence joins TRBV30 and TRBJ1-4; the match to TRBD1 covers 8 bases. CDR1 is GTSNPN and CDR2 is SVGIG in the germline V gene (reference sequence). The CDR3 runs 14 residues. After removal of 4 bases from V and 5 bases from J, the junction contained 6 bases not matched to a gene.

The chain employs TRBV5-1 and TRBJ2-2; TRBD1 is a possible D gene (6 bases). The germline V gene has CDR1 SGHRS and CDR2 YFSETQ. This CDR3 is 13 amino acids long. V was pared by 4 bases and J by 4 bases, with 8 bases between. The CDR3 DNA reads as TGCGCCAGCAGCGCGGACAGCACCGGGGAGCTGTTTTTT. Its protein product is CASSADSTGELFF. The variable domain in full, completed from reference TRBV5-1 and TRBJ2-2, reads KAGVTQTPRYLIKTRGQQVTLSCSPISGHRSVSWYQQTPGQGLQFLFEYFSETQRNKGNFPGRFSGRQFSNSRSEMNVSTLELGDSALYLCASSADSTGELFFGEGSRLTVL.

The chain uses TRBV27 and TRBJ2-1, with no clear D. V was shortened by 3 bases and J by 6 bases, with 18 bases between the two germline ends. CDR1 MNHEY and CDR2 SMNVEV come from the germline V gene (reference sequence). The CDR3 consists of 16 residues. CDR3 loop: CASSFIGSGQSNEQFF. CDR3 coding DNA: TGTGCCAGCAGTTTCATCGGCTCAGGCCAATCCAATGAGCAGTTCTTC.

The chain couples TRBV2 to TRBJ2-5; TRBD1 is a possible D gene (5 bases). Germline CDR1 reads SNHLY; CDR2 reads FYNNEI. Between the trimmed V and J ends, which lost 7 bases and 2 bases, there was a span of 14 bases. This CDR3 comprises 14 residues. CDR3 amino acids: CASTQDRNQETQYF. CDR3 DNA sequence: TGTGCCAGCACCCAAGACAGAAATCAAGAGACCCAGTACTTC.

The V call is TRBV6-2 or TRBV6-3, the J call TRBJ1-6; 10 bases match TRBD1. The CDR3 extends over 15 amino acids. CDR1 is MNHEY, CDR2 SVGEGT, per germline. J lost 10 bases, V lost 4 bases, and 7 bases had no gene match. CDR3 loop: CASSLGQGYRSPLHF. The CDR3 DNA reads TGTGCCAGCAGTTTGGGACAGGGGTATCGGTCACCCCTCCACTTT.

This chain links TRBV2 with TRBJ2-7; perhaps TRBD2 as D (5 bases). The CDR3 spans 15 residues. Germline loops: CDR1 SNHLY, CDR2 FYNNEI. The ends were cut back, 1 base at V and 0 bases at J, with 10 bases in the middle. CDR3 protein: CASSEGPEGSYEQYF. In DNA form, the CDR3 reads TGTGCCAGCAGTGAAGGGCCCGAGGGCTCCTACGAGCAGTACTTC.

This sequence joins TRBV6-5 and TRBJ1-4; 11 bases agree with TRBD1. There are 15 residues in the CDR3. Trimming took 10 bases from V and 11 from J; bases not matched to a gene: 15. Germline CDR1 is MNHEY and CDR2 is SVGAGI. Here the CDR3 reads CAIGGGGQGAGKLFF. The CDR3 DNA reads TGTGCCATTGGTGGCGGAGGACAGGGGGCTGGTAAACTGTTTTTT.

The chain combines TRBV7-2 with TRBJ2-7, with D perhaps matching TRBD1 (6 bases). Deletions cut 3 bases from V and 2 bases from J, with 14 bases between. Germline V gives CDR1 SGHTA, CDR2 FQGNSA. This CDR3 is built from 15 residues. CDR3 nucleotides: TGTGCCAGCAGCTTGACCGGGACACCGACCTACGAGCAGTACTTC. Its protein is CASSLTGTPTYEQYF.

The V gene is TRBV28, the J gene TRBJ1-6; possible D gene TRBD1, 5 bases. Trimming removed 6 bases from V and 2 bases from J, with 14 bases in between. The CDR3 covers 16 residues. Germline CDR1 MDHEN, CDR2 SYDVKM. The CDR3 is CASSQGSGTYNSPLHF. The CDR3 region has the DNA TGTGCCAGCAGCCAAGGGTCAGGGACCTATAATTCACCCCTCCACTTT.

J is TRBJ2-7 and V is TRBV19; 8 bases line up with TRBD1. The CDR3 length is 13 residues. Germline V CDR1 and CDR2: LNHDA, SQIVND (reference sequence). V shed 3 bases, J shed 5 bases, and the junction held 3 bases outside the gene matches. The CDR3 sequence is CASSIQGAHEQYF. The CDR3, as DNA: TGTGCCAGTAGTATCCAGGGGGCACACGAGCAGTACTTC.

This chain connects TRBV30 to TRBJ1-2, with 8 bases that match TRBD1. The ends lost 4 bases at V and 8 bases at J; junction bases unmatched: 6. Germline V lookup: CDR1 GTSNPN, CDR2 SVGIG (reference sequence). This CDR3 has 12 residues. The CDR3 loop reads CAWNGQGGGYTF. The CDR3 DNA follows: TGTGCCTGGAACGGACAGGGTGGGGGCTACACCTTC. Combining the CDR3 with reference TRBV30 and TRBJ1-2 gives the whole variable domain SQTIHQWPATLVQPVGSPLSLECTVEGTSNPNLYWYRQAAGRGLQLLFYSVGIGQISSEVPQNLSASRPQDRQFILSSKKLLLSDSGFYLCAWNGQGGGYTFGSGTRLTVV.

The chain carries TRBV7-2 and TRBJ2-1; D is possibly TRBD1 (6 bases). CDR3 length: 16 residues. V dropped 0 bases and J dropped 3 bases, with 12 bases sitting between them. Germline CDR1 and CDR2: SGHTA and FQGNSA. CDR3 sequence reads: CASSLAGHRLYNEQFF. CDR3 bases: TGTGCCAGCAGCTTAGCGGGACACCGACTCTACAATGAGCAGTTCTTC.

This sequence joins TRBV20-1 and TRBJ2-5, with D perhaps matching TRBD1 (6 bases). This CDR3 comprises 12 residues. V lost 3 bases to trimming and J lost 3 bases, with 8 bases between them. The germline V gene encodes CDR1 DFQATT and CDR2 SNEGSKA (reference sequence). Here the CDR3 reads CSASYREETQYF. DNA for the CDR3: TGCAGTGCTAGTTACAGGGAAGAGACCCAGTACTTC.

V gene TRBV18 combines with J gene TRBJ2-2; D gene ambiguous. Per germline, CDR1 KGHSH and CDR2 LQKENI. Deletions cut 5 bases from V and 4 bases from J, with 5 bases between. This CDR3 is 12 amino acids long. Here the CDR3 DNA reads TGTGCCAGCTCATCCTCCACCGGGGAGCTGTTTTTT. Amino acids: CASSSSTGELFF. The entire variable domain, with the rest obtained from reference TRBV18 and TRBJ2-2, is as follows: NAGVMQNPRHLVRRRGQEARLRCSPMKGHSHVYWYRQLPEEGLKFMVYLQKENIIDESGMPKERFSAEFPKEGPSILRIQQVVRGDSAAYFCASSSSTGELFFGEGSRLTVL.